This T cell receptor beta chain was sequenced for a study of blood T cell repertoires in COVID-19. Background on the study: Specimens from acute and convalescent COVID-19 originated in the United States, Italy and Spain. PBMCs, B-cell-depleted T cells, or T cells provided the cDNA or gDNA that made up the material.

As originally analysed: Reference gene primer amplification gave nucleated cell count estimates. Generated by immunoSEQ multiplex PCR, the TCRdb table keeps only in-frame clones and is missing some. D and trimming were read from the DNA, whereas the V and J calls and clone size are those reported in that table. There are fewer than 180,000 clones in the sample; about 80% occur only once, and roughly 2% lies in the top ten. This clone was counted between two and nine times. The CDR3 is 12 amino acids. The junction had 6 bases not matched to a gene; V was cut back by 5 bases and J by 14 bases. Germline loops: CDR1 KGHDR, CDR2 SFDVKD.

The origin of this receptor is an older man with acute or convalescent COVID-19. This chain connects TRBV24-1 to TRBJ2-2; 8 bases match TRBD1. Sequencing was performed on peripheral blood. CDR3: CATSASDRALFF. CDR3 DNA sequence: TGTGCCACCAGTGCCTCGGACAGGGCACTGTTTTTT.